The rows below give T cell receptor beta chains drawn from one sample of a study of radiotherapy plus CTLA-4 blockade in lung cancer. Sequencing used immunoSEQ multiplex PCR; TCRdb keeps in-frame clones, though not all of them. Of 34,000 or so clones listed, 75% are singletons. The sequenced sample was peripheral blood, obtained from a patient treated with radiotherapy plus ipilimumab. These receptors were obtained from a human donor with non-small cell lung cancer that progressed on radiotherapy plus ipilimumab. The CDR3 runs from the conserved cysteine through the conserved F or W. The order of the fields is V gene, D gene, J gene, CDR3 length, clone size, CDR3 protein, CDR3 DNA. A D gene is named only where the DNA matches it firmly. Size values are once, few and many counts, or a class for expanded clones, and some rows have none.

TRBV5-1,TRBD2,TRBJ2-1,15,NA,CASSLWTRGSNEQFF,TGCGCCAGCAGCTTGTGGACTAGAGGAAGCAATGAGCAGTTCTTC
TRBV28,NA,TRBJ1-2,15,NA,CASSPTGTANYGYTF,TGTGCCAGCAGCCCGACCGGGACGGCTAACTATGGCTACACCTTC
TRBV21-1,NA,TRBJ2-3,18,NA,CASSKGWGTGRSTDTQYF,TGTGCCAGCAGCAAAGGATGGGGGACAGGGCGCAGCACAGATACGCAGTATTTT
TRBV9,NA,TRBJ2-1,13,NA,CASSVVSGRQQFF,TGTGCCAGCAGCGTAGTAAGTGGGAGGCAGCAGTTCTTC
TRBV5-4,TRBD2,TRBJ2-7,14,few,CASSLAGGSDEQYF,TGTGCCAGCAGCTTGGCGGGAGGGTCTGACGAGCAGTACTTC
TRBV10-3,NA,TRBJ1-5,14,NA,CAISESEGGQPQHF,TGTGCCATCAGTGAGTCCGAGGGAGGTCAGCCCCAGCATTTT
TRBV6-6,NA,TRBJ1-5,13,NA,CASSYSVRSGQHF,TGTGCCAGCAGTTACTCGGTTAGGTCAGGCCAGCATTTT
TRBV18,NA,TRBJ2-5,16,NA,CASSPLRDREGETQYF,TGTGCCAGCTCACCGCTCCGGGACCGAGAAGGAGAGACCCAGTACTTC
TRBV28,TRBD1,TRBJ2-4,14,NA,CASSRDRVTNIQYF,TGTGCCAGCAGCCGTGACAGGGTAACAAACATTCAGTACTTC
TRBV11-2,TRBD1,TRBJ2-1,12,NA,CASSQKTGRQFF,TGTGCCAGCAGCCAGAAGACAGGGCGACAGTTCTTC
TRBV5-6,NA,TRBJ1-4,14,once,CASSLGGGDEKLFF,TGTGCCAGCAGCTTAGGGGGAGGAGATGAAAAACTGTTTTTT
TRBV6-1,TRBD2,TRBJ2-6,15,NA,CASSARESGANVLTF,TGTGCCAGCAGTGCGCGGGAGTCTGGGGCCAACGTCCTGACTTTC
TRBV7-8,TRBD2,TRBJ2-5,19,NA,CASSGDTGTSGRVGETQYF,TGTGCCAGCAGCGGAGATACCGGGACTAGCGGGAGGGTAGGGGAGACCCAGTACTTC
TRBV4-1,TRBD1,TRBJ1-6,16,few,CASSQSGTGFNSPLHF,TGCGCCAGCAGCCAGTCCGGGACAGGGTTTAATTCACCCCTCCACTTT
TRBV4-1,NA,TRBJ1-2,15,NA,CASSQLERAFYGYTF,TGCGCCAGCAGCCAACTCGAACGGGCTTTCTATGGCTACACCTTC
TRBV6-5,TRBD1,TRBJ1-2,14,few,CASSFRQGRSGYTF,TGTGCCAGCAGCTTTAGACAGGGCAGATCTGGCTACACCTTC
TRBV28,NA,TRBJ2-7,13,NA,CASRLRDGDEQYF,TGTGCCAGCCGATTAAGGGACGGCGACGAGCAGTACTTC
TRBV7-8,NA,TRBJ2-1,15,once,CASSFGARAYNEQFF,TGTGCCAGCAGCTTTGGGGCGAGGGCCTACAATGAGCAGTTCTTC
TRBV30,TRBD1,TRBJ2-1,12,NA,CAWSYAEGAQVF,TGTGCCTGGAGTTACGCAGAGGGGGCTCAGGTCTTC
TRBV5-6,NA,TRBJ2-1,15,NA,CASSLARAPYNEQFF,TGTGCCAGCAGCTTGGCGAGGGCTCCTTACAATGAGCAGTTCTTC
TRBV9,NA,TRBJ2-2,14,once,CASGKGERAGELFF,TGTGCCAGCGGGAAGGGGGAGCGGGCCGGGGAGCTGTTTTTT
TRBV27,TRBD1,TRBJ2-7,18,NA,CASHERDRAFVSSYEQYF,TGTGCCAGCCACGAGCGGGACAGGGCCTTTGTGAGCTCCTACGAGCAGTACTTC
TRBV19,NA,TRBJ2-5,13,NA,CASSKGRQETQYF,TGTGCCAGTAGTAAAGGCAGACAAGAGACCCAGTACTTC